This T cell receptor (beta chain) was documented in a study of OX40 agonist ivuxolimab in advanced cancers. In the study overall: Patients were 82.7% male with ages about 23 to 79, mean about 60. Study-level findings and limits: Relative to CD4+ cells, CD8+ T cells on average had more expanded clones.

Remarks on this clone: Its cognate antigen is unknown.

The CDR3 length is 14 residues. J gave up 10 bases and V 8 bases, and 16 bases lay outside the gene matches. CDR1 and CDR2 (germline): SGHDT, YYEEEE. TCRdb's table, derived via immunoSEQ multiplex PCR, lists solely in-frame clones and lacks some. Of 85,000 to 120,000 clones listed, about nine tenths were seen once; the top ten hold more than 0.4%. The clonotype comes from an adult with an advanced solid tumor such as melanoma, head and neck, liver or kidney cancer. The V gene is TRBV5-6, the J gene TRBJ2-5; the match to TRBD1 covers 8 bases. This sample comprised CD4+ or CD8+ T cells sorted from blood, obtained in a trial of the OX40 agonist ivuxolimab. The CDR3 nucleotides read TGTGCCAGTGAAGACAGGGGTGGTATCTTGGGCCAGTACTTC. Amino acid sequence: CASEDRGGILGQYF.